This TCR beta chain was found in a study of neurological immune-mediated disorders (dated by TCRdb to the late 2010s). About the full investigation: Of the roughly 34 multiple sclerosis patients, approximately 31 had relapsing-remitting MS and 3 had secondary progressive MS. The cohort was made up of approximately 69 subjects, consisting of roughly 15 HAM/TSP patients, 34 multiple sclerosis patients and around 20 healthy controls. Longitudinal samples, technical triplicates and paired sorted CD4+ and CD8+ T-cell subsets, alongside PBMC samples, were included among the approximately 99 TCR-beta libraries. Peripheral blood TCR-beta repertoires from HTLV-I-associated myelopathy (HAM/TSP) patients, multiple sclerosis patients and healthy controls were compared by UMI-based sequencing. The paper as a whole reports these results and caveats: The MS cluster was not associated with any clinical or MRI features, and the authors stated that larger cohorts are needed. In a phylogenetic analysis, the repertoires of 18 out of 34 MS patients fell into a single cluster of related CDR3 sequences, pointing to a possible signature at the repertoire level. No identical CDR3 amino acid sequences were found to be shared among expanded clones across subjects, suggesting that TCR-beta repertoires were private in all groups. The highest TCR clonal expansion was observed in HAM/TSP patients, whereas the lowest was observed in MS patients, even when compared with healthy controls.

Spanning cysteine to phenylalanine, the CDR3 consists of 20 amino acids. The germline V gene gives CDR1 as SGHRS and CDR2 as YFSETQ. A remark on this clonotype: The antigen it binds to is not known. No DNA is shown, since the ends of the CDR3 on it are uncertain; the CDR3 is the one TCRdb lists.

To synthesize cDNA, template-switch 5'RACE was performed with a primer carrying a 10-nucleotide random unique molecular identifier so that each TCR transcript was tagged. Every sequencing run yielded over 170 million TCR-beta sequences covering 15-18 subjects. Total RNA was extracted with the RNeasy kit. The KAPA Real-time Library Amplification kit was used to amplify TCR-beta VDJ regions with primers targeting the TCR constant region and the 5'RACE anchor. A first PCR added sample indexes and Illumina adaptors, after which a second PCR increased the library yield. After Ampure bead purification, the roughly 650 bp TCR product was size-selected on a 2% E-gel SizeSelection system. Before pooling, library quality was checked on a Bioanalyzer, concentration was measured with Qubit, and libraries were quantified with the Kapa Library Quantification kit. An Illumina HiSeq 2500 was used to sequence the libraries paired-end at 2 x 150 bp. To increase sequence diversity, roughly 23-30% phiX was spiked into each library pool. Turning to the authors' computational methods: The UMI-based MiGEC pipeline processed quality-filtered reads and removed over 80% of raw TCR sequences during error correction. IMGT germline references were used for aligning VDJ genes, and each clonotype was defined as a unique CDR3 amino acid sequence together with its V-J genes. Clonal expansion, Shannon diversity and CDR3 relatedness (CalcPairwiseDistances, ClusterSamples) were evaluated with VDJtools, and phylogenetic trees were built with CLCbio workbench. Using coefficient-of-variation modelling across technical triplicates, the study counted a clone as expanded if it had at least 8 unique UMIs. Starting from the raw public reads, TCRdb applied fastp trimming at Q25, assembled clones with MiXCR and retained in-frame beta chains. Each CDR3 protein appears once, grouped with its most common genes and DNA. The V and J calls were determined by TCRdb, not by the authors. The sample records 85,000 to 100,000 distinct CDR3 sequences, roughly 3.5% of which are singletons. The biggest ten clones account for 5% to 7.5% of the sample.

Libraries from unsorted PBMCs were made from 2 million PBMCs kept in RNAlater at -80 degrees C until RNA extraction. The multiple sclerosis patients were enrolled in a US clinical protocol that used magnetic resonance imaging to evaluate disease progression. Peripheral blood underwent Ficoll-Hypaque density gradient centrifugation to isolate PBMCs, which were then cryopreserved in liquid nitrogen. The clonotype comes from a woman aged 18-29 years with multiple sclerosis. The sequence links TRBV5-1 to TRBJ2-1; the table assigns TRBD1, which was not confirmed against the DNA. Sequencing was carried out using PBMCs. The CDR3 reads as follows: CASSFYICGWGATSYNEQFF.